Included here is one T cell receptor beta chain sequence, with context. Its antigen is still unknown. No base-level quality is on record; no much larger clone is a single base apart. Library method: 5' RACE. The sequencing machine was an Illumina HiSeq 2500. A second PCR of 7 to 11 cycles was performed with a sample-barcoded 5' primer and a J-beta primer mix. Each TCR beta cDNA molecule received a unique molecular identifier from a template-switch 5' adaptor carrying 12 random nucleotides. Each sample yielded at least 2.5 million CDR3-containing paired-end reads. The Mint cDNA synthesis kit, primed by a TRBC-specific oligonucleotide, was used to synthesize first-strand cDNA from all RNA. All cDNA was treated with uracil-DNA glycosylase and then went through a first 18-cycle PCR with the universal primers M1SS and BC2_uni_R. As for the authors' bioinformatics: For normalization, 1 million high-quality reads were randomly selected from each sample, with every read carrying a distinct molecular identifier. Reads sharing molecular identifiers were discarded rather than binned into consensus sequences. MiTCR, set to a Q25 quality threshold and the strictest error-elimination algorithm, was used for CDR3 identification, clonotype clustering and error correction. A nonparametric unseen species model with Euler transformation was used to estimate lower-bound total TCR beta diversity. The raw public reads went through TCRdb reprocessing: fastp at Q25, MiXCR clone calling, in-frame beta chains kept. Each entry is one CDR3 protein sequence, shown with its most common DNA and genes. What appears here as the V and J calls and clone size reflects TCRdb's work, not the paper's. This sample holds around 1.5 million distinct CDR3 sequences; 55% to 75% were observed only once. 6.5% to 8.5% of the sample belongs to the ten largest clones.

This entry is derived from a study of blood T cells in healthy people across ages (dated by TCRdb to the mid-2010s). Study-wide context: In model experiments, template switching captured about one uniquely barcoded TCR beta cDNA molecule for every two T cells. The donors were divided into four age groups: young (average approximately 17 years), middle-aged (under 40), aged (approximately 62) and long-lived (about 80). Donors of different ages were randomly distributed across sequencing lanes to avoid experimental bias. For two donors (one aged 18 to 30 and one aged 80 or older), the study analyzed two additional independent replicas of 1 million unique cDNA reads from the same blood draw. Age-related changes in TCR beta repertoire diversity were measured in the study by deep sequencing normalized with unique cDNA molecular identifiers.

Systemically healthy Caucasian individuals from Russia, 39 in total and aged about 6 to 90 years, were included as donors. Each donor gave 8 to 10 milliliters of peripheral blood, drawn into EDTA-treated Vacutainer tubes. Ficoll-Paque density-gradient centrifugation was used to isolate PBMCs, with at least 6.5 million per sample. Total RNA, at least 6 micrograms per sample, was extracted from PBMCs with Trizol reagent. For every donor, flow cytometry on a PBMC aliquot measured the percentage of naive CD45RAhigh/CD27high T cells. Study-wide conclusions, independent of this receptor: The CMV infection status of donors was not known, potentially confounding age-related changes in expanded clonotypes. Observed TCR beta diversity per million T cells fell roughly linearly with age, and a significant reduction was already apparent by age around 36. The long-lived group showed more naive CD4+ T cells, fewer expanded clones and increased TCR diversity than the aged group, suggesting age selection. Observed TCR beta diversity correlated strongly with the percentage of naive T cells measured by flow cytometry. Estimates of total diversity from one million sequenced T cells were regarded as lower bounds and underestimates. Bulk unsorted PBMC profiling prevented conclusive comparison of naive and antigen-experienced compartments.

The CDR3 goes from the cysteine to the phenylalanine over 17 residues. The CDR3 DNA has 51 bases and is translated from base 1. The trim is 0 bases for V and 0 bases for J, with a gap of 13 bases between the germline ends. CDR1 is given as MGHRA and CDR2 as YSYEKL, both from the germline V gene. Sequences were obtained from blood. The V and J segments used are TRBV4-1 and TRBJ2-3; the D assignment is uncertain and may be TRBD1 or TRBD2, with 6 bases supporting each. The sequence was obtained from a man younger than 35 in good health. The nucleotide sequence reads as follows: TGCGCCAGCAGCCAAGATCGGGCGGGGACAAGCACAGATACGCAGTATTTT. Translated, it gives CASSQDRAGTSTDTQYF.